These T cell receptor beta chains were read from a single sample in a study of cytomegalovirus exposure and HLA in healthy donors. Measured with immunoSEQ multiplex PCR; TCRdb has only the in-frame clones, and not every one. The table lists some 220,000 clones, roughly four fifths of them singletons. Material for sequencing was PBMCs. These receptor sequences come from a woman aged 35 to 49 in good health and CMV-seronegative. CDR3s include the opening cysteine and the closing phenylalanine or tryptophan. The D gene is left open where the match is weak. Not all rows give a size; the values are once, few, many and, for expanded clones, a class.

v_call,d_call,j_call,cdr3_length,clone_size,cdr3_nt,cdr3_aa
TRBV25-1,.,TRBJ2-3,13,.,TGTGCCAGCCGAGATGTTAGCACAGATACGCAGTATTTT,CASRDVSTDTQYF
TRBV4-2,.,TRBJ2-1,19,.,TGTGCCAGCAGCCAAGTGGGGGGTCGACGGGGCAGCCCGCACAATGAGCAGTTCTTC,CASSQVGGRRGSPHNEQFF
TRBV5-1,TRBD1,TRBJ1-1,15,.,TGCGCCAGCAGCTTGTGGGACAGTTCGAACACTGAAGCTTTCTTT,CASSLWDSSNTEAFF
TRBV5-5,.,TRBJ1-1,14,few,TGTGCCAGCAGCTTGGCATCAGGACTCTACGAAGCTTTCTTT,CASSLASGLYEAFF
TRBV7-6,.,TRBJ2-5,19,.,TGTGCCAGCAGCTTAGAAAGGGGGTCGAGCGGTATGGGCGGGGAGACCCAGTACTTC,CASSLERGSSGMGGETQYF
TRBV21-1,.,TRBJ1-2,15,.,TGTGCCAGCAGCAAAGGGGACAGGGGATCCTATGGCTACACCTTC,CASSKGDRGSYGYTF
TRBV2,TRBD1,TRBJ2-7,14,.,TGTGCCAGCAGTGAAGACAGGGGGACCTACGAGCAGTACTTC,CASSEDRGTYEQYF
TRBV7-2,.,TRBJ2-2,15,.,TGTGCCAGCAGCTTAGGGGGGCCGAACACCGGGGAGCTGTTTTTT,CASSLGGPNTGELFF
TRBV10-1,.,TRBJ2-5,13,.,TGCGCCAGCAGCCAGGTCCCAGGAGAGACCCAGTACTTC,CASSQVPGETQYF
TRBV19,TRBD1,TRBJ1-4,12,.,TGTGCCAGTAGTTACAGGGGTGAAAAACTGTTTTTT,CASSYRGEKLFF
TRBV4-2,TRBD2,TRBJ2-1,19,.,TGTGCCAGCAGCCAAGATCCGATAGCGAGCGGGGGGGTATACAATGAGCAGTTCTTC,CASSQDPIASGGVYNEQFF
TRBV9,.,TRBJ1-3,15,.,TGTGCCAGCAGCGTATCGGGACTTACTGGAAACACCATATATTTT,CASSVSGLTGNTIYF
TRBV19,.,TRBJ2-7,11,.,TGTGCCAGTACGGACAGCTACGAGCAGTACTTC,CASTDSYEQYF
TRBV7-9,TRBD1,TRBJ2-5,12,once,TGTGCCAGCAGTCAGACAGGGAAGACCCAGTACTTC,CASSQTGKTQYF
TRBV7-8,.,TRBJ1-1,15,few,TGTGCCAGCAGCTTAGGATTCAGGGGAGGGACTGAAGCTTTCTTT,CASSLGFRGGTEAFF
TRBV9,.,TRBJ1-2,15,.,TGTGCCAGCAGCGTAGATCTTAAAGGGGTAGGTGGCTACACCTTC,CASSVDLKGVGGYTF
TRBV19,TRBD1,TRBJ2-3,15,once,TGTGCCAGTAGTCTAATGACAGGGAGCACAGATACGCAGTATTTT,CASSLMTGSTDTQYF
TRBV11-2,TRBD1,TRBJ2-4,19,once,TGTGCCAGCAGCTTAGCTTCCTCGGTCGGACAGGGGGCGCGAGACATTCAGTACTTC,CASSLASSVGQGARDIQYF
TRBV5-1,.,TRBJ2-2,15,.,TGCGCCAGCAGCTTGGAACAGGCGAACACCGGGGAGCTGTTTTTT,CASSLEQANTGELFF
TRBV28,TRBD1,TRBJ1-1,13,.,TGTGCCAGCAGCCCGGGGACAGCCGATAGTGCTTTCTTT,CASSPGTADSAFF
TRBV9,.,TRBJ2-2,15,.,TGTGCCAGCAGCGTAGGGGCAGCGAACACCGGGGAGCTGTTTTTT,CASSVGAANTGELFF
TRBV19,.,TRBJ1-5,16,.,TGTGCCAGTAGTTTGTTAAGGACAACTAGCAATCAGCCCCAGCATTTT,CASSLLRTTSNQPQHF
TRBV18,TRBD2,TRBJ2-5,17,.,TGTGCCAGCTCACCACTACCGGGACTAGCGGCCCAAGAGACCCAGTACTTC,CASSPLPGLAAQETQYF
TRBV2,TRBD1,TRBJ2-5,14,.,TGTGCCAGCAGCAAACAGGGGCGCCAAGAGACCCAGTACTTC,CASSKQGRQETQYF
TRBV4-2,.,TRBJ1-1,15,.,TGTGCCAGCAGCCAAGAAGGGGAGGGATCAGGGGAAGCTTTCTTT,CASSQEGEGSGEAFF
TRBV18,.,TRBJ2-1,16,.,TGTGCCAGCTCATTCGGGACTGGACCCTCCTACAATGAGCAGTTCTTC,CASSFGTGPSYNEQFF
TRBV9,TRBD1,TRBJ2-7,18,.,TGTGCCAGCAGCGACGCCGGGACAGGGGACAGGTCGGACTACGAGCAGTACTTC,CASSDAGTGDRSDYEQYF
TRBV6-6,.,TRBJ2-5,12,.,TGTGCCAGCAGTACGCGTGTAGAGACCCAGTACTTC,CASSTRVETQYF
TRBV7-6,TRBD1,TRBJ1-2,16,.,TGTGCCAGCAGCTTAGGGATTCCGGGACAGGGGAACGGCTACACCTTC,CASSLGIPGQGNGYTF
TRBV4-1,.,TRBJ2-1,16,.,TGCGCCAGCAGCCAAGGAATCGGGAGAACCTACAATGAGCAGTTCTTC,CASSQGIGRTYNEQFF
TRBV30,TRBD1,TRBJ1-2,17,.,TGTGCCTGGAGTATCCCGGGACAGGGGTTTGTTGGGTATGGCTACACCTTC,CAWSIPGQGFVGYGYTF
TRBV7-9,TRBD1,TRBJ1-5,18,once,TGTGCCAGCAGTCAAATACCGGGACAGGGGGCTTCAGGTCAGCCCCAGCATTTT,CASSQIPGQGASGQPQHF